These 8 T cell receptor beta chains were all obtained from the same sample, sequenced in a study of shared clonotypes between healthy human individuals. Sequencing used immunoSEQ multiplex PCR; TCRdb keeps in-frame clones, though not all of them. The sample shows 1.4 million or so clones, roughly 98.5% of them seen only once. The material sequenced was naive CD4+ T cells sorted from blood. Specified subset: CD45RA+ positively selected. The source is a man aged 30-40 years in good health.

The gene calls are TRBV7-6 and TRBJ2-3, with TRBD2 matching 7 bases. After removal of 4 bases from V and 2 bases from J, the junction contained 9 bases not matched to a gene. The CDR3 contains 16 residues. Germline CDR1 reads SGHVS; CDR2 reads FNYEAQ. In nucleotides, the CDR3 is TGTGCCAGCAGCTCGATGCCGGGGGGTTCCACAGATACGCAGTATTTT. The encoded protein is CASSSMPGGSTDTQYF.

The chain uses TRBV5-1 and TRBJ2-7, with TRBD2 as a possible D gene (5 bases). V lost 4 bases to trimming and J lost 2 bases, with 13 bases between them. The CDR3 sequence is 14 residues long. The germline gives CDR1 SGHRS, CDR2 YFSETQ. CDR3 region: CASSPLTTTYEQYF. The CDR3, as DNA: TGCGCCAGCAGCCCGCTGACTACTACCTACGAGCAGTACTTC.

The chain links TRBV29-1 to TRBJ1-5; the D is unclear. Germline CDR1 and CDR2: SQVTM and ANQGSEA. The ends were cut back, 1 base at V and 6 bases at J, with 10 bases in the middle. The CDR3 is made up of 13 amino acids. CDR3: CSVEVGVGQPQHF. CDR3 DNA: TGCAGCGTTGAAGTCGGGGTAGGTCAGCCCCAGCATTTT. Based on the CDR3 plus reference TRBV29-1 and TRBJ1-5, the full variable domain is SAVISQKPSRDICQRGTSLTIQCQVDSQVTMMFWYRQQPGQSLTLIATANQGSEATYESGFVIDKFPISRPNLTFSTLTVSNMSPEDSSIYLCSVEVGVGQPQHFGDGTRLSIL.

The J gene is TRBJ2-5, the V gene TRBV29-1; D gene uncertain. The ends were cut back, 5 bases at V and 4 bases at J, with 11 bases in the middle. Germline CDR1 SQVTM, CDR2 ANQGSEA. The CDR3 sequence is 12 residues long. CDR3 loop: CSVKVARETQYF. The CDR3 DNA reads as TGCAGCGTTAAGGTTGCTAGAGAGACCCAGTACTTC.

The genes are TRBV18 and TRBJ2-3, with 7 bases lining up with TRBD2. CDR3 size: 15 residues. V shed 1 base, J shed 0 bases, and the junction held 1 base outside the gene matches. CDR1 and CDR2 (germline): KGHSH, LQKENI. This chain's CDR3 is CASSPHGGSTDTQYF. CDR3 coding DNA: TGTGCCAGCTCACCACACGGGGGGAGCACAGATACGCAGTATTTT.

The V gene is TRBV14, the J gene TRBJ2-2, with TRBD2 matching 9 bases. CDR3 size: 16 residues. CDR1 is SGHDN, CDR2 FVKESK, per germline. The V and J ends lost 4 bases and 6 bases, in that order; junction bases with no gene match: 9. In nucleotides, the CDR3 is TGTGCCAGCAGCCTTTTAGCGGGAGTAAGGGCCGGGGAGCTGTTTTTT. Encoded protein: CASSLLAGVRAGELFF.

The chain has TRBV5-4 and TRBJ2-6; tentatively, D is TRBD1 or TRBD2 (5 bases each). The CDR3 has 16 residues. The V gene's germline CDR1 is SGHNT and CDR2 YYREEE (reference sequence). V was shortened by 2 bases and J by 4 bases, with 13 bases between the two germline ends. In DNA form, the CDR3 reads TGTGCCAGCAGCTTAGGGACCCCTCAGGGGGCCAACGTCCTGACTTTC. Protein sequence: CASSLGTPQGANVLTF.

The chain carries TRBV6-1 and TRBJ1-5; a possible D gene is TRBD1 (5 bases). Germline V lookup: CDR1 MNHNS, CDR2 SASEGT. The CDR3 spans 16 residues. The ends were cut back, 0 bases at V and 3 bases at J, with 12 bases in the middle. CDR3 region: CASSEALRGTNQPQHF. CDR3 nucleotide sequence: TGTGCCAGCAGTGAAGCGCTTCGGGGCACCAATCAGCCCCAGCATTTT.